The sample holds one count of the clone carrying this TCR beta chain. Germline-derived CDR1 and CDR2 are SQVTM and ANQGSEA. The J segment lost 4 bases and the V segment lost 4 bases, leaving 8 bases of the junction unmatched. The CDR3 is 14 residues long. The record originates from a study of blood T cell repertoires in COVID-19. Looking at the study overall: Specimens from acute and convalescent COVID-19 originated in the United States, Italy and Spain. T cells, B-cell-depleted T cells, or PBMCs supplied cDNA or gDNA.

Authors' data handling: Estimates of nucleated cell counts were drawn from the amplification of reference gene primers. Clones were read by immunoSEQ multiplex PCR, and TCRdb kept only the in-frame ones, dropping some. Clonal size and the V and J genes are those of that table, whereas D and trimming came from the DNA. Found here are about 210,000 clones, 84% of them singletons; the top ten hold approximately 8%. The sequencing input was peripheral blood. The sequence came from a woman aged 45 to 65 with active or convalescent COVID-19. This sequence joins TRBV29-1 and TRBJ2-3, with 7 positions matching TRBD1. The CDR3 sequence is CSVGGGIGADTQYF. The CDR3 region has the DNA TGCAGCGTTGGAGGGGGCATTGGGGCAGATACGCAGTATTTT.